Listed below are T cell receptor beta chains from one sample, sequenced in a study of cytomegalovirus exposure and HLA in healthy donors. Repertoires were generated with immunoSEQ multiplex PCR, while TCRdb's copy carries only in-frame clones and drops some. The repertoire holds 65,000 to 100,000 clones, with 80% to 95% as singletons. Sequencing was carried out using PBMCs. All receptors derive from a woman under 40 in good health and CMV-seronegative. Both conserved end residues are part of each CDR3. The order of the fields is V gene, J gene, D gene, clone size, CDR3 protein, CDR3 DNA. The D gene is left open where the match is weak. Some rows mark clone size as missing; the rest say once, few, many or name a class of expanded clone.

v_call: TRBV5-1; j_call: TRBJ2-4; d_call: NA; clone_size: once; cdr3_aa: CASSLPGYGAKNIQYF; cdr3_nt: TGCGCCAGCAGCTTGCCGGGATACGGAGCCAAAAACATTCAGTACTTC
v_call: TRBV18; j_call: TRBJ1-2; d_call: TRBD1; clone_size: NA; cdr3_aa: CASSPGTEYGYTF; cdr3_nt: TGTGCCAGCTCACCTGGGACAGAATATGGCTACACCTTC
v_call: TRBV5-1; j_call: TRBJ2-7; d_call: TRBD1; clone_size: NA; cdr3_aa: CASSTRTGAYEQYF; cdr3_nt: TGCGCCAGCAGTACCCGGACAGGGGCCTACGAGCAGTACTTC
v_call: TRBV19; j_call: TRBJ2-1; d_call: TRBD2; clone_size: NA; cdr3_aa: CASSTLSGSWNEQFF; cdr3_nt: TGTGCCAGTAGTACCCTTAGCGGGAGTTGGAATGAGCAGTTCTTC
v_call: TRBV6-1; j_call: TRBJ2-2; d_call: NA; clone_size: medium-sized; cdr3_aa: CASSELIDTGELFF; cdr3_nt: TGTGCCAGCAGTGAACTCATAGACACCGGGGAGCTGTTTTTT
v_call: TRBV7-3; j_call: TRBJ2-2; d_call: NA; clone_size: NA; cdr3_aa: CASTSLGDTGELFF; cdr3_nt: TGTGCCAGCACCTCCCTCGGGGACACCGGGGAGCTGTTTTTT
v_call: TRBV18; j_call: TRBJ2-2; d_call: TRBD2; clone_size: NA; cdr3_aa: CASSPSGANTGELFF; cdr3_nt: TGTGCCAGCTCCCCTAGCGGGGCTAACACCGGGGAGCTGTTTTTT
v_call: TRBV27; j_call: TRBJ2-1; d_call: TRBD1; clone_size: NA; cdr3_aa: CASSFEGQSYNEQFF; cdr3_nt: TGTGCCAGCAGTTTCGAGGGACAGTCCTACAATGAGCAGTTCTTC
v_call: TRBV5-4; j_call: TRBJ1-1; d_call: TRBD1; clone_size: NA; cdr3_aa: CASSFPTGTTEAFF; cdr3_nt: TGTGCCAGCAGCTTCCCGACAGGGACCACTGAAGCTTTCTTT
v_call: TRBV11-3; j_call: TRBJ2-1; d_call: TRBD2; clone_size: NA; cdr3_aa: CASSVAGNEQFF; cdr3_nt: TGTGCCAGCAGCGTAGCGGGAAACGAGCAGTTCTTC
v_call: TRBV4-2; j_call: TRBJ2-1; d_call: NA; clone_size: NA; cdr3_aa: CASSPSLASLYNEQFF; cdr3_nt: TGTGCCAGCAGCCCTTCTCTAGCGTCACTCTACAATGAGCAGTTCTTC
v_call: TRBV28; j_call: TRBJ1-6; d_call: NA; clone_size: few; cdr3_aa: CASTQGSSPLHF; cdr3_nt: TGTGCCAGCACGCAGGGGAGTTCACCCCTCCACTTT
v_call: TRBV30; j_call: TRBJ2-7; d_call: TRBD1; clone_size: once; cdr3_aa: CAWSTRDRASYEQYF; cdr3_nt: TGTGCCTGGAGTACCCGGGACAGGGCCTCCTACGAGCAGTACTTC
v_call: TRBV7-2; j_call: TRBJ2-1; d_call: TRBD2; clone_size: once; cdr3_aa: CASSLGLANYNEQFF; cdr3_nt: TGTGCCAGCAGCTTAGGACTAGCGAATTACAATGAGCAGTTCTTC
v_call: TRBV4-2; j_call: TRBJ1-1; d_call: TRBD1; clone_size: NA; cdr3_aa: CASSPGQGETEAFF; cdr3_nt: TGTGCCAGCAGCCCGGGACAGGGGGAGACTGAAGCTTTCTTT
v_call: TRBV4-1; j_call: TRBJ2-3; d_call: TRBD2; clone_size: NA; cdr3_aa: CASSHPLAGDPTDTQYF; cdr3_nt: TGCGCCAGCAGCCACCCACTAGCGGGAGACCCCACAGATACGCAGTATTTT
v_call: TRBV27; j_call: TRBJ1-2; d_call: NA; clone_size: NA; cdr3_aa: CASSFHITGAYGYTF; cdr3_nt: TGTGCCAGCAGTTTTCATATCACAGGAGCTTATGGCTACACCTTC
v_call: TRBV7-9; j_call: TRBJ1-4; d_call: NA; clone_size: NA; cdr3_aa: CASSRRGVDEKLFF; cdr3_nt: TGTGCCAGCAGCCGCCGGGGGGTGGATGAAAAACTGTTTTTT
v_call: TRBV2; j_call: TRBJ1-4; d_call: NA; clone_size: NA; cdr3_aa: CASSGLATNEKLFF; cdr3_nt: TGTGCCAGCAGTGGACTTGCAACTAATGAAAAACTGTTTTTT
v_call: TRBV5-5; j_call: TRBJ2-7; d_call: TRBD1; clone_size: medium-sized; cdr3_aa: CASSWGWDRSYEQYF; cdr3_nt: TGTGCCAGCAGCTGGGGGTGGGACAGATCCTACGAGCAGTACTTC
v_call: TRBV30; j_call: TRBJ2-3; d_call: TRBD2; clone_size: NA; cdr3_aa: CAWSVAGGPASTDTQYF; cdr3_nt: TGTGCCTGGAGTGTAGCGGGGGGGCCCGCTAGCACAGATACGCAGTATTTT
v_call: TRBV5-1; j_call: TRBJ2-3; d_call: TRBD2; clone_size: NA; cdr3_aa: CASSLGPSGGPDTQYF; cdr3_nt: TGCGCCAGCAGCTTGGGGCCTAGCGGGGGGCCAGATACGCAGTATTTT
v_call: TRBV19; j_call: TRBJ1-1; d_call: NA; clone_size: NA; cdr3_aa: CASSIPAGASNTEAFF; cdr3_nt: TGTGCCAGTAGTATACCGGCGGGGGCGAGTAACACTGAAGCTTTCTTT
v_call: TRBV25-1; j_call: TRBJ1-3; d_call: NA; clone_size: NA; cdr3_aa: CASSDLTDSGNTIYF; cdr3_nt: TGTGCCAGCAGTGATTTGACTGACTCTGGAAACACCATATATTTT
v_call: TRBV27; j_call: TRBJ1-1; d_call: NA; clone_size: NA; cdr3_aa: CASSSHTYPAMIPRGMNTEAFF; cdr3_nt: TGTGCCAGCAGTTCCCACACATATCCGGCGATGATACCCCGAGGGATGAACACTGAAGCTTTCTTT
v_call: TRBV28; j_call: TRBJ1-3; d_call: TRBD1; clone_size: NA; cdr3_aa: CASKSGQLDPGNTIYF; cdr3_nt: TGTGCCAGCAAATCGGGACAGCTAGACCCTGGAAACACCATATATTTT
v_call: TRBV6-1; j_call: TRBJ2-7; d_call: TRBD2; clone_size: NA; cdr3_aa: CASRVSGRGHEQYF; cdr3_nt: TGTGCCAGCAGAGTTAGCGGGAGGGGCCACGAGCAGTACTTC
v_call: TRBV7-9; j_call: TRBJ1-1; d_call: TRBD1; clone_size: NA; cdr3_aa: CASSLAQGTANTEAFF; cdr3_nt: TGTGCCAGCAGCTTAGCACAAGGGACAGCCAACACTGAAGCTTTCTTT
v_call: TRBV18; j_call: TRBJ2-2; d_call: NA; clone_size: NA; cdr3_aa: CASSWEVNTGELFF; cdr3_nt: TGTGCCAGCTCATGGGAGGTTAACACCGGGGAGCTGTTTTTT
v_call: TRBV4-1; j_call: TRBJ1-4; d_call: TRBD1; clone_size: NA; cdr3_aa: CASSQWDRGRGEKLFF; cdr3_nt: TGCGCCAGCAGCCAATGGGACAGGGGGCGAGGAGAAAAACTGTTTTTT
v_call: TRBV4-2; j_call: TRBJ1-5; d_call: NA; clone_size: few; cdr3_aa: CASSQEGGEGQPQHF; cdr3_nt: TGTGCCAGCAGCCAAGAAGGCGGGGAGGGCCAGCCCCAGCATTTT
v_call: TRBV5-4; j_call: TRBJ2-7; d_call: TRBD2; clone_size: NA; cdr3_aa: CASSARTSGPAKDEQYF; cdr3_nt: TGTGCCAGCAGCGCACGGACTAGCGGCCCAGCAAAGGACGAGCAGTACTTC
v_call: TRBV2; j_call: TRBJ2-3; d_call: TRBD1; clone_size: NA; cdr3_aa: CASRLTTGKADTQYF; cdr3_nt: TGTGCCAGCAGGCTTACGACAGGGAAGGCAGATACGCAGTATTTT
v_call: TRBV4-2; j_call: TRBJ2-1; d_call: NA; clone_size: NA; cdr3_aa: CASSQDMTGSSYNEQFF; cdr3_nt: TGTGCCAGCAGCCAAGATATGACCGGGAGCTCCTACAATGAGCAGTTCTTC
v_call: TRBV28; j_call: TRBJ2-3; d_call: NA; clone_size: NA; cdr3_aa: CASSNYGLAGGSFADTQYF; cdr3_nt: TGTGCCAGCAGTAACTACGGACTAGCAGGGGGGTCATTTGCGGATACGCAGTATTTT
v_call: TRBV9; j_call: TRBJ2-3; d_call: TRBD2; clone_size: NA; cdr3_aa: CASSVQLAGGTDTQYF; cdr3_nt: TGTGCCAGCAGCGTCCAACTAGCGGGGGGGACAGATACGCAGTATTTT
v_call: TRBV9; j_call: TRBJ1-2; d_call: TRBD1; clone_size: NA; cdr3_aa: CASKQGGKGYTF; cdr3_nt: TGTGCCAGTAAACAGGGGGGGAAAGGCTACACCTTC
v_call: TRBV2; j_call: TRBJ1-3; d_call: TRBD1; clone_size: NA; cdr3_aa: CASSINRGHSGNTIYF; cdr3_nt: TGTGCCAGCAGTATAAACAGGGGGCATTCTGGAAACACCATATATTTT
v_call: TRBV7-2; j_call: TRBJ2-4; d_call: NA; clone_size: NA; cdr3_aa: CASSPRLIATLAKNIQYF; cdr3_nt: TGTGCCAGCAGCCCCCGACTTATAGCCACACTAGCCAAAAACATTCAGTACTTC
v_call: TRBV11-2; j_call: TRBJ2-1; d_call: TRBD2; clone_size: NA; cdr3_aa: CASIYGLAGALYNEQFF; cdr3_nt: TGTGCCAGCATCTACGGGTTGGCGGGAGCGCTCTACAATGAGCAGTTCTTC
v_call: TRBV5-4; j_call: TRBJ1-5; d_call: NA; clone_size: NA; cdr3_aa: CASSWGGGDLNQPQHF; cdr3_nt: TGTGCCAGCAGCTGGGGTGGCGGGGACTTGAATCAGCCCCAGCATTTT